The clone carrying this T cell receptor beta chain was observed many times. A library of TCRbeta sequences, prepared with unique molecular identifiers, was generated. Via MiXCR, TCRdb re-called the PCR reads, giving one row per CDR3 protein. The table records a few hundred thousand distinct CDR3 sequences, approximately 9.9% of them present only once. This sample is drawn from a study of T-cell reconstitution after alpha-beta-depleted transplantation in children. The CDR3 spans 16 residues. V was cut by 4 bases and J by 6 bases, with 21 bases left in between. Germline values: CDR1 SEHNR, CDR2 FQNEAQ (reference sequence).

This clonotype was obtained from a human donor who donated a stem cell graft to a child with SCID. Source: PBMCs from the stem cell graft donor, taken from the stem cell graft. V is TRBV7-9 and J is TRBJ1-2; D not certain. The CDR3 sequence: CASSSPREPLRHGYTF. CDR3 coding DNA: TGTGCCAGCAGCTCACCCCGGGAACCACTTCGCCATGGCTACACCTTC.